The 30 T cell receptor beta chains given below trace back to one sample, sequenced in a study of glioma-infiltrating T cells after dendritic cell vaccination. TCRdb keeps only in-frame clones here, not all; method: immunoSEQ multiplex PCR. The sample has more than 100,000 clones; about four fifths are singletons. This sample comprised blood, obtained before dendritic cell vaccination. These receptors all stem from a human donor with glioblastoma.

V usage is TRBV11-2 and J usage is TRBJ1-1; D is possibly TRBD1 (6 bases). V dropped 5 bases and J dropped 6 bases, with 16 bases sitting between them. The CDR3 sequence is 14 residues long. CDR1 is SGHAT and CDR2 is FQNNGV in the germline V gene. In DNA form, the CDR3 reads TGTGCCAGCAGCCCCTCCACAGGGACCGCTGAAGCTTTCTTT. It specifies CASSPSTGTAEAFF.

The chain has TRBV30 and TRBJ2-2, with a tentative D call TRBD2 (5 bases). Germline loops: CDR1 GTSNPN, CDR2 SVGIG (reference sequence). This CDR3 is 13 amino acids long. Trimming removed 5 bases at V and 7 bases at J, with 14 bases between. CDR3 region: CAWARMRDGELFF. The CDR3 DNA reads TGTGCCTGGGCCCGAATGAGGGACGGGGAGCTGTTTTTT.

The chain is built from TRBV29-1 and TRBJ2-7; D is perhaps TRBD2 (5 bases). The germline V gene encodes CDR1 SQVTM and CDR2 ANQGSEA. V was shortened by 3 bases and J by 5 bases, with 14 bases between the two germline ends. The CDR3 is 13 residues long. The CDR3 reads CSVEAGTLNEQYF. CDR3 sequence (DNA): TGCAGCGTTGAGGCGGGCACCCTCAACGAGCAGTACTTC.

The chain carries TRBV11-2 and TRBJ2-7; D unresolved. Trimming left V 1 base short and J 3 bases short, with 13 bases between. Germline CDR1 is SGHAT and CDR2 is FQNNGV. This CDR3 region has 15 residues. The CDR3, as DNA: TGTGCCAGCAGCTTAGCTGCGACACCTTACTACGAGCAGTACTTC. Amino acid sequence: CASSLAATPYYEQYF. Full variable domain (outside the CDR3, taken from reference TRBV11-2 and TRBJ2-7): EAGVAQSPRYKIIEKRQSVAFWCNPISGHATLYWYQQILGQGPKLLIQFQNNGVVDDSQLPKDRFSAERLKGVDSTLKIQPAKLEDSAVYLCASSLAATPYYEQYFGPGTRLTVT.

CDR3: CATSRDSSYEQYF. The DNA of the CDR3 is TGTGCCACCAGCAGGGACAGCTCCTACGAGCAGTACTTC. The chain couples TRBV15 to TRBJ2-7; D is perhaps TRBD1 (6 bases). Per the germline V gene, CDR1 is LNHNV and CDR2 is YYDKDF (reference sequence). With 3 bases removed from V and 0 bases from J, the gap between germline ends came to 6 bases. This CDR3 comprises 13 residues.

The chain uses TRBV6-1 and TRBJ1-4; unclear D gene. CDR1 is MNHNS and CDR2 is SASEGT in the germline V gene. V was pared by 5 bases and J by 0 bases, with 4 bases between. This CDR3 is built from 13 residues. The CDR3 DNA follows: TGTGCCAGCAGTTCTGCAACTAATGAAAAACTGTTTTTT. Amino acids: CASSSATNEKLFF.

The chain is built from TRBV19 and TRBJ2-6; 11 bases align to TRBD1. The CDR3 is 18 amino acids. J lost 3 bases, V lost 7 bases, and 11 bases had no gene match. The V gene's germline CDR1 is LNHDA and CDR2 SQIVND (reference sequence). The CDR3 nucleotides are TGTGCCAGTACTTTCCTTTGGGACAGGGGGAGTGGGGCCAACGTCCTGACTTTC. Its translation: CASTFLWDRGSGANVLTF.

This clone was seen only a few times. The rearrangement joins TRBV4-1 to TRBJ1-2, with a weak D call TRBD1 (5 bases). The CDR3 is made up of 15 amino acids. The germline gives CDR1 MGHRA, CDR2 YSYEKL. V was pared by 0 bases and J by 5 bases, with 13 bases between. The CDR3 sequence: CASSQEVRVYYGYTF. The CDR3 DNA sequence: TGCGCCAGCAGCCAAGAGGTCAGGGTTTATTATGGCTACACCTTC.

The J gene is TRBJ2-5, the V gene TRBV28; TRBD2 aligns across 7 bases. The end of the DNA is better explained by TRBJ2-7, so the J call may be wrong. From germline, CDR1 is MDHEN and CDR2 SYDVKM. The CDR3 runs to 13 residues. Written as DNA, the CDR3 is TGTGCCAGCGGGGCCGGGACTACCTACGAGCAGTACTTC. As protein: CASGAGTTYEQYF.

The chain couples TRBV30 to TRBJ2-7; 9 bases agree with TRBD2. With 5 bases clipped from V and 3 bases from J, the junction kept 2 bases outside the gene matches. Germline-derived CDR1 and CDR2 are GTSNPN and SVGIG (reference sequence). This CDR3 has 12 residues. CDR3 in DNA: TGTGCCTGGTCAGCGGGGGGCTACGAGCAGTACTTC. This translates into CAWSAGGYEQYF.

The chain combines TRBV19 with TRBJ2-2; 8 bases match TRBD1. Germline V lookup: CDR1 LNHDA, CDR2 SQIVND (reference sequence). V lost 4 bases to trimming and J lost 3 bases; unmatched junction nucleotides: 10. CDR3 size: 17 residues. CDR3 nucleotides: TGTGCCAGTAGTACACCACGTGGGACAGGATACACCGGGGAGCTGTTTTTT. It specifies CASSTPRGTGYTGELFF.

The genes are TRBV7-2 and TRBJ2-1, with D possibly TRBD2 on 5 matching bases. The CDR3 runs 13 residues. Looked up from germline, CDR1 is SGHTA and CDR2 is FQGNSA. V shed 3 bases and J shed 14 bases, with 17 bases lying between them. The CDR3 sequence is CASSFPDTPGKFF. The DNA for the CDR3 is TGTGCCAGCAGCTTCCCAGACACGCCGGGGAAGTTCTTC.

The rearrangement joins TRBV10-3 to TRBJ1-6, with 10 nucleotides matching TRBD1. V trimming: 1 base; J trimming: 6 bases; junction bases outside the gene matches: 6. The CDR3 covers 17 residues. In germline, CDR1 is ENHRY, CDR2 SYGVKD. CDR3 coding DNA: TGTGCCATCAGTGAGTTTGGGACAGGGGAAATTAATTCACCCCTCCACTTT. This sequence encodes CAISEFGTGEINSPLHF.

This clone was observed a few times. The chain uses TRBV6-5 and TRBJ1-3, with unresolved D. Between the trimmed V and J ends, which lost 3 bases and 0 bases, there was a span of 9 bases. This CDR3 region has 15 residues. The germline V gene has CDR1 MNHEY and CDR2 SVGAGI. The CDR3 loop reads CASSYAGDSGNTIYF. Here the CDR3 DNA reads TGTGCCAGCAGTTATGCCGGAGACTCTGGAAACACCATATATTTT.

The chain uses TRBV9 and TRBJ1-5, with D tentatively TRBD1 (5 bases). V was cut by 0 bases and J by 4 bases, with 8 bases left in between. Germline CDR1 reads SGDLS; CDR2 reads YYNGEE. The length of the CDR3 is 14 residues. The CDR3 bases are TGTGCCAGCAGCGTAGGGGGGGAGAATCAGCCCCAGCATTTT. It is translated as CASSVGGENQPQHF.

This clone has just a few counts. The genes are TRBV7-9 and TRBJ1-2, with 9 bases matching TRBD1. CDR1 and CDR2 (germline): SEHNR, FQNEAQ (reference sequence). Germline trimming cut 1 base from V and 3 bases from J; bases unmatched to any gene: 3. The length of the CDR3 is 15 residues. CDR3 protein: CASSLVRTGDYGYTF. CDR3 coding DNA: TGTGCCAGCAGCTTAGTGCGGACAGGGGACTATGGCTACACCTTC.

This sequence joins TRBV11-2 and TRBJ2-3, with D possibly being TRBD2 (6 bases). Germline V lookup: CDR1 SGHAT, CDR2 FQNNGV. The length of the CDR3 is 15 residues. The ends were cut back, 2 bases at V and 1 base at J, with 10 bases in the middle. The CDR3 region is CASSLTGLGTDTQYF. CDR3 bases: TGTGCCAGCAGCTTAACGGGACTCGGCACAGATACGCAGTATTTT.

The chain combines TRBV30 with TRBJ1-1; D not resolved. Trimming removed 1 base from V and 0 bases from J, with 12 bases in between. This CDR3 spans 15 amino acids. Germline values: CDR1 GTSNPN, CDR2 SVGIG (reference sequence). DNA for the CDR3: TGTGCCTGGAGTGGCCGTAGTTTCCTGAACACTGAAGCTTTCTTT. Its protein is CAWSGRSFLNTEAFF.

In nucleotides, the CDR3 is TGTGCCAGCCCTAGGATAGGGGGAGACACAGATACGCAGTATTTT. Encoded protein: CASPRIGGDTDTQYF. The chain has TRBV6-1 and TRBJ2-3; possibly TRBD1 for D (6 bases). CDR3 length: 15 amino acids. Germline CDR1 reads MNHNS; CDR2 reads SASEGT. V was pared by 8 bases and J by 2 bases, with 17 bases between.

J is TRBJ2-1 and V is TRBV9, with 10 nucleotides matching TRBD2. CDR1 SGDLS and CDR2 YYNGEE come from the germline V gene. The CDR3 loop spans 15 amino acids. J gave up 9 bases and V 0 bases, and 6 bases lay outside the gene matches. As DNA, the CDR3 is TGTGCCAGCAGCGTAGTAACTAGCGGGGTTGGTGAGCAGTTCTTC. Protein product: CASSVVTSGVGEQFF.

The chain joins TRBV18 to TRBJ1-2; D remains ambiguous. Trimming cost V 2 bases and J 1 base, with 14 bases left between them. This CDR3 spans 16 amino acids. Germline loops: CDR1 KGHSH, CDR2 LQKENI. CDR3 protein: CASSPTAGLVNYGYTF. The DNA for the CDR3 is TGTGCCAGCTCACCAACGGCAGGTCTCGTTAACTATGGCTACACCTTC.

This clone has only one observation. As DNA, the CDR3 is TGTGCCAGCAGCTTATCGACAGGGCTTTCTGAAAGGACTGAAGCTTTCTTT. It codes for CASSLSTGLSERTEAFF. This chain connects TRBV11-2 to TRBJ1-1; 7 bases are a match to TRBD1. This CDR3 has 17 amino acids. Unmatched junction bases numbered 14, after V lost 2 bases and J lost 5 bases. Germline-derived CDR1 and CDR2 are SGHAT and FQNNGV. Full variable domain (remainder filled in from reference TRBV11-2 and TRBJ1-1): EAGVAQSPRYKIIEKRQSVAFWCNPISGHATLYWYQQILGQGPKLLIQFQNNGVVDDSQLPKDRFSAERLKGVDSTLKIQPAKLEDSAVYLCASSLSTGLSERTEAFFGQGTRLTVV.

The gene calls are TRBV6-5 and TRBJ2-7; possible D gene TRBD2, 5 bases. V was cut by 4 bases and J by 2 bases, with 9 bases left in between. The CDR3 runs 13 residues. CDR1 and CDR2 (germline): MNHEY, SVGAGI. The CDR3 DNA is TGTGCCAGCAGTTCTGCTAGCCCCTACGAGCAGTACTTC. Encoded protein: CASSSASPYEQYF.

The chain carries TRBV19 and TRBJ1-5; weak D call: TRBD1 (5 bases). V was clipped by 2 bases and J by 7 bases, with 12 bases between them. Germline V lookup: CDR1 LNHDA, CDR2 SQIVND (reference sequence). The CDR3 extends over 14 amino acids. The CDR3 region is CASSITQGSQPQHF. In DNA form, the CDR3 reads TGTGCCAGTAGTATAACCCAGGGAAGCCAGCCCCAGCATTTT.

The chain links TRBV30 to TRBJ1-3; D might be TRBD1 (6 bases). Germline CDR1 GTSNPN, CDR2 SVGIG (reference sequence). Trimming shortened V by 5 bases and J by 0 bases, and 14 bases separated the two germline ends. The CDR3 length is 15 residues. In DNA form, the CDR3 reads TGTGCCTGGGAGGAACAGGGCGTCTCTGGAAACACCATATATTTT. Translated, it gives CAWEEQGVSGNTIYF.

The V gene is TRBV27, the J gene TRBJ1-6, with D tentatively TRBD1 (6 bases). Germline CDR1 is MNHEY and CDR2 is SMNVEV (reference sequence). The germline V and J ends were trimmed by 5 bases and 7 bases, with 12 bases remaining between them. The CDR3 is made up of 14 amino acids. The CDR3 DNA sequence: TGTGCCAGCAGTGGGGGGGACACCAATTCACCCCTCCACTTT. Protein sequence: CASSGGDTNSPLHF.

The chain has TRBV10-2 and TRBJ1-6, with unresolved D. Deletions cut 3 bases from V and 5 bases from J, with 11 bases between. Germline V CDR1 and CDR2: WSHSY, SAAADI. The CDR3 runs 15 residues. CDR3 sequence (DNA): TGCGCCAGCAGTGACAGTGCGGTCGATAATTCACCCCTCCACTTT. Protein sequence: CASSDSAVDNSPLHF.

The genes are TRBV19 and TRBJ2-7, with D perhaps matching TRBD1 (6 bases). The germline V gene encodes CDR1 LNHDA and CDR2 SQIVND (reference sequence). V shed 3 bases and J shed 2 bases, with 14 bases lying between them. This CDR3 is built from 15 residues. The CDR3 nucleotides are TGTGCCAGTAGTATGATGTCACAGGGAGCCTACGAGCAGTACTTC. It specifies CASSMMSQGAYEQYF.

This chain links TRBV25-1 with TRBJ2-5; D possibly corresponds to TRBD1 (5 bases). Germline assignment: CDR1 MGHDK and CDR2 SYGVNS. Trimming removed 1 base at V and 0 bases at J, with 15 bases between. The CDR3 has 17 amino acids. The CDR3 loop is CASSEFTGAMYQETQYF. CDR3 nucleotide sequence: TGTGCCAGCAGTGAATTCACAGGAGCAATGTACCAAGAGACCCAGTACTTC.

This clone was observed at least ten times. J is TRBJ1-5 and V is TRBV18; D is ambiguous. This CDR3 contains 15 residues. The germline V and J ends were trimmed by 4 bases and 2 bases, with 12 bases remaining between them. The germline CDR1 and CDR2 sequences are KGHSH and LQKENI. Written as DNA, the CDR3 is TGTGCCAGCTCACAAATCCCGGTCCGCAATCAGCCCCAGCATTTT. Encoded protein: CASSQIPVRNQPQHF. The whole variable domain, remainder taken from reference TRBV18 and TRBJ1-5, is NAGVMQNPRHLVRRRGQEARLRCSPMKGHSHVYWYRQLPEEGLKFMVYLQKENIIDESGMPKERFSAEFPKEGPSILRIQQVVRGDSAAYFCASSQIPVRNQPQHFGDGTRLSIL.